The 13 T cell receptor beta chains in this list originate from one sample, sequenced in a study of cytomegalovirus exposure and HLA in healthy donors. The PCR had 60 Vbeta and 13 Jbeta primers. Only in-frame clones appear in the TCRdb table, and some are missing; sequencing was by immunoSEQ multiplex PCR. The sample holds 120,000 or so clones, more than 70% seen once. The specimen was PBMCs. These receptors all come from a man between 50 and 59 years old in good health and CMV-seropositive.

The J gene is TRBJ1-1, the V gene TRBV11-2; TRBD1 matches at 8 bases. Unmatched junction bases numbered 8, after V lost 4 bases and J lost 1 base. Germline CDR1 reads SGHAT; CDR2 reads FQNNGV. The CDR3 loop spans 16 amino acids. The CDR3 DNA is TGTGCCAGCAGCTGGACAGGGAGGGCAAAGAACACTGAAGCTTTCTTT. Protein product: CASSWTGRAKNTEAFF.

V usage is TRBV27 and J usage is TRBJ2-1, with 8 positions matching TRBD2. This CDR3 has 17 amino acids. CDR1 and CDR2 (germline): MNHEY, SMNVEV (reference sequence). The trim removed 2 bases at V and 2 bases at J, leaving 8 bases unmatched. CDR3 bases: TGTGCCAGCAGTTTAATTGGCGGGAGGCCTCCCTACAATGAGCAGTTCTTC. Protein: CASSLIGGRPPYNEQFF.

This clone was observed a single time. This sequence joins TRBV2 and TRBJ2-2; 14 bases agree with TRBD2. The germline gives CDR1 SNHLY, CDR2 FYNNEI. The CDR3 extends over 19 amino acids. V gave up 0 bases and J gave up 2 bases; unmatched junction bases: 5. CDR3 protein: CASSEALGLAGGNTGELFF. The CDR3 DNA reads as TGTGCCAGCAGTGAAGCGCTAGGACTAGCGGGAGGAAACACCGGGGAGCTGTTTTTT.

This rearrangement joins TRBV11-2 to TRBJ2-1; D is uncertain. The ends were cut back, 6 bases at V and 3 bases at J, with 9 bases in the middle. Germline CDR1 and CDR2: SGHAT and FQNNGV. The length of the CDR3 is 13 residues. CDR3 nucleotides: TGTGCCAGCAGGCAGGCCATCTACAATGAGCAGTTCTTC. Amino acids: CASRQAIYNEQFF.

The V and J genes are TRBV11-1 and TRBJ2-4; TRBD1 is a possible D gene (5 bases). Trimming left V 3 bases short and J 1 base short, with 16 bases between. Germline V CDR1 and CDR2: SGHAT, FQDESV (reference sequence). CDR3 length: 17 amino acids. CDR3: CASSFQGPGLAKNIQYF. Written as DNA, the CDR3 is TGTGCCAGCAGCTTCCAGGGCCCCGGGTTGGCCAAAAACATTCAGTACTTC.

In nucleotides, the CDR3 is TGCGCCAGCAGAACGGTGACAGGGGGGGGGACTGAAGCTTTCTTT. Translated, it gives CASRTVTGGGTEAFF. The J gene is TRBJ1-1, the V gene TRBV5-1; 9 nucleotides match TRBD1. Germline V gene sequence: CDR1 SGHRS, CDR2 YFSETQ. The CDR3 consists of 15 residues. With 5 bases clipped from V and 5 bases from J, the junction kept 10 bases outside the gene matches. Filled out from reference TRBV5-1 and TRBJ1-1, the complete variable domain reads KAGVTQTPRYLIKTRGQQVTLSCSPISGHRSVSWYQQTPGQGLQFLFEYFSETQRNKGNFPGRFSGRQFSNSRSEMNVSTLELGDSALYLCASRTVTGGGTEAFFGQGTRLTVV.

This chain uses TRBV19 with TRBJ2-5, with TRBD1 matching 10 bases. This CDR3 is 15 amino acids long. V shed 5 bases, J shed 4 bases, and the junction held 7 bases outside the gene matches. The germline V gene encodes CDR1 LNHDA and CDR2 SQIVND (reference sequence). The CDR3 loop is CASSGWDRGGETQYF. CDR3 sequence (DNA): TGTGCCAGTAGTGGATGGGACAGGGGAGGAGAGACCCAGTACTTC.

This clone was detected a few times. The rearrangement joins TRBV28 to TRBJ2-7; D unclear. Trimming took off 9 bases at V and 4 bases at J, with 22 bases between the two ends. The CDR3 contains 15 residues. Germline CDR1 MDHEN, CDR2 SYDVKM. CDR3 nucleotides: TGTGCCAGTTTTTTCAAGCAGAAGGCGGCATACGAGCAGTACTTC. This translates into CASFFKQKAAYEQYF.

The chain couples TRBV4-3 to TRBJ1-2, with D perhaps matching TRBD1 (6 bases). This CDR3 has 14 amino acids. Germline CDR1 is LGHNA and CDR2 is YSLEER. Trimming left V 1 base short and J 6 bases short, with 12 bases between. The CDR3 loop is CASSQVGAGDGYTF. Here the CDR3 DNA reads TGCGCCAGCAGCCAAGTCGGGGCAGGGGATGGCTACACCTTC.

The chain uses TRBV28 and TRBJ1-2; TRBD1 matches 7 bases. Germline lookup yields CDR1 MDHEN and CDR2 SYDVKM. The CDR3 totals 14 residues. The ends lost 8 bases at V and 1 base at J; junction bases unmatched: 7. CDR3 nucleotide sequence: TGTGCCAGCTACCTCCCAGGGGGTAACTATGGCTACACCTTC. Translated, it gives CASYLPGGNYGYTF.

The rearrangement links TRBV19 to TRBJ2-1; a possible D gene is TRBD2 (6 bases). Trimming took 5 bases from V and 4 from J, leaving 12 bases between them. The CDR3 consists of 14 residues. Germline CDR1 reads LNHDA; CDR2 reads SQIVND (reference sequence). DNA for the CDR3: TGTGCCAGTAGTGGGGTGGGGGGATACAATGAGCAGTTCTTC. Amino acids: CASSGVGGYNEQFF.

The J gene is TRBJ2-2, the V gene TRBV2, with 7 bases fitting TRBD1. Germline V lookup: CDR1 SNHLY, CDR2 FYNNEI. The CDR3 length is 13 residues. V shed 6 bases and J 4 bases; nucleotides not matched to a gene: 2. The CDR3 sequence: CASSTGATGELFF. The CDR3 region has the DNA TGTGCCAGCAGCACAGGGGCCACCGGGGAGCTGTTTTTT.

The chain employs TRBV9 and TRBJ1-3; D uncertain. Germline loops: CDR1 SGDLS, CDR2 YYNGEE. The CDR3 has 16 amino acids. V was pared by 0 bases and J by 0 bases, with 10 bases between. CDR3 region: CASSVGGPISGNTIYF. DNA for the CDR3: TGTGCCAGCAGCGTAGGCGGTCCGATCTCTGGAAACACCATATATTTT. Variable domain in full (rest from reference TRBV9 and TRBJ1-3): DSGVTQTPKHLITATGQRVTLRCSPRSGDLSVYWYQQSLDQGLQFLIQYYNGEERAKGNILERFSAQQFPDLHSELNLSSLELGDSALYFCASSVGGPISGNTIYFGEGSWLTVV.